The rows below give T cell receptor beta chains drawn from one sample of a study of regulatory T cells in long-lasting Graves disease. TCRdb re-called the multiplex PCR reads through MiXCR, storing one row per CDR3 protein. Among over 500,000 distinct CDR3 sequences listed, about 16% were seen once. The same data also went into a second study, on T cells in Graves' hyperthyroidism and ophthalmopathy.

The starting material was peripheral blood mononuclear cells (PBMCs), obtained at new diagnosis, from a patient treated with antithyroid drugs. The receptor source for this set is a woman in her thirties with Graves disease. CDR3s include the opening cysteine and the closing phenylalanine or tryptophan. The D gene is left open where the match is weak. Not all rows give a size; the values are once, few, many and, for expanded clones, a class.

V gene: TRBV24-1; J gene: TRBJ2-5; clone size: .; D gene: .; CDR3 DNA: TGTGCCACCAGTGACCGGACTGGGACCTCTAAGGGGGGTGAGACCCAGTACTTC; CDR3 protein: CATSDRTGTSKGGETQYF
V gene: TRBV5-1; J gene: TRBJ2-5; clone size: .; D gene: .; CDR3 DNA: TGCGCCAGCAGCTTGTCGGACACCCAAGAGACCCAGTACTTC; CDR3 protein: CASSLSDTQETQYF
V gene: TRBV4-2; J gene: TRBJ1-5; clone size: few; D gene: .; CDR3 DNA: TGTGCCAGCACACAAAATACGGTGATCAATCAGCCCCAGCATTTT; CDR3 protein: CASTQNTVINQPQHF
V gene: TRBV28; J gene: TRBJ2-7; clone size: many; D gene: .; CDR3 DNA: TGTGCCAGCAAAGGTGACAGGCGCAACGAGCAGTACTTC; CDR3 protein: CASKGDRRNEQYF
V gene: TRBV11-3; J gene: TRBJ2-7; clone size: many; D gene: .; CDR3 DNA: TGTGCCAGCAGCTTTGGGCCAGGGGACGAGCAGTACTTC; CDR3 protein: CASSFGPGDEQYF
V gene: TRBV20-1; J gene: TRBJ2-5; clone size: .; D gene: .; CDR3 DNA: TGCAGTGCAACAAACCGGGAACATCGGACCCAGTACTTC; CDR3 protein: CSATNREHRTQYF
V gene: TRBV7-2; J gene: TRBJ1-5; clone size: many; D gene: .; CDR3 DNA: TGTGCCAGCAGCCCATACGCCGCTAATTTCGGCAATCAGCCCCAGCATTTT; CDR3 protein: CASSPYAANFGNQPQHF
V gene: TRBV27; J gene: TRBJ2-4; clone size: .; D gene: TRBD2; CDR3 DNA: TGTGCCAGCAGTTTATCAGGGAGCGGGAGGGTAAAAAACATTCAGTACTTC; CDR3 protein: CASSLSGSGRVKNIQYF
V gene: TRBV7-6; J gene: TRBJ2-2; clone size: few; D gene: .; CDR3 DNA: TGTGCCAGCAGCTTCCTGGGCGTCGCGAACACCGGGGAGCTGTTTTTT; CDR3 protein: CASSFLGVANTGELFF
V gene: TRBV18; J gene: TRBJ1-2; clone size: .; D gene: .; CDR3 DNA: TGTGCCAGCTCACGAGCCGAAGATGGCTATGGCTACACCTTC; CDR3 protein: CASSRAEDGYGYTF
V gene: TRBV4-1; J gene: TRBJ1-4; clone size: .; D gene: .; CDR3 DNA: TGCGCCAGCAGCTGGGTTAATGAAAAACTGTTTTTT; CDR3 protein: CASSWVNEKLFF
V gene: TRBV5-1; J gene: TRBJ2-3; clone size: few; D gene: .; CDR3 DNA: TGCGCCAGCAGCTCTACGTCGTTGCTGCGGAAGACAGATACGCAGTATTTT; CDR3 protein: CASSSTSLLRKTDTQYF
V gene: TRBV6-2/TRBV6-3; J gene: TRBJ2-5; clone size: .; D gene: TRBD2; CDR3 DNA: TGTGCCAGCACCCTCTGGCGGGGGGTCTCAGAGACCCAGTACTTC; CDR3 protein: CASTLWRGVSETQYF
V gene: TRBV27; J gene: TRBJ2-1; clone size: many; D gene: .; CDR3 DNA: TGTGCCAGCAGTCCCCGTTTCGGAACAACACTCAATGAGCAGTTCTTC; CDR3 protein: CASSPRFGTTLNEQFF
V gene: TRBV19; J gene: TRBJ2-1; clone size: many; D gene: .; CDR3 DNA: TGTGCCAGTAGCAACGCAGGACAGCCGTACAATGAGCAGTTCTTC; CDR3 protein: CASSNAGQPYNEQFF
V gene: TRBV27; J gene: TRBJ2-7; clone size: many; D gene: TRBD1; CDR3 DNA: TGTGCCAGCAGTTTATGGTCAGGGGGCTCCTACGAGCAGTACTTC; CDR3 protein: CASSLWSGGSYEQYF
V gene: TRBV6-5; J gene: TRBJ1-5; clone size: few; D gene: .; CDR3 DNA: TGTGCCAGCAGTTACTATGTGGGGGAGGATCAGCCCCAGCATTTT; CDR3 protein: CASSYYVGEDQPQHF
V gene: TRBV10-3; J gene: TRBJ1-2; clone size: many; D gene: TRBD1; CDR3 DNA: TGTGCCATCAGCCCCAGGGGGTATGGCTACACCTTC; CDR3 protein: CAISPRGYGYTF
V gene: TRBV28; J gene: TRBJ1-4; clone size: .; D gene: .; CDR3 DNA: TGTGCCAGCAGTTCTCTCCAAGGGGCGCGGGATCGTGAAGAACTGTTTTTT; CDR3 protein: CASSSLQGARDREELFF
V gene: TRBV14; J gene: TRBJ1-2; clone size: few; D gene: TRBD1; CDR3 DNA: TGTGCCAGCAGCTGGGCAACAGGGGACCCGTCCTGGGGTGGCTACACCTTC; CDR3 protein: CASSWATGDPSWGGYTF
V gene: TRBV18; J gene: TRBJ1-3; clone size: .; D gene: .; CDR3 DNA: TGTGCCAGCTCACCCGAGACAGCCTCTGGAAACACCATATATTTT; CDR3 protein: CASSPETASGNTIYF
V gene: TRBV30; J gene: TRBJ2-7; clone size: .; D gene: .; CDR3 DNA: TGTGCCTGGAGTCCACGGGACGCCCACTCCTACGAGCAGTACTTC; CDR3 protein: CAWSPRDAHSYEQYF
V gene: TRBV19; J gene: TRBJ2-1; clone size: .; D gene: .; CDR3 DNA: TGTGCCAGTAGTATAGATGGGGGGAGGATCTCCTACAATGAGCAGTTCTTC; CDR3 protein: CASSIDGGRISYNEQFF
V gene: TRBV12-3/TRBV12-4; J gene: TRBJ2-1; clone size: many; D gene: TRBD2; CDR3 DNA: TGTGCCAGCCGCAATTCCGGGGGTAGCGGGAGTCCCGCTTTC; CDR3 protein: CASRNSGGSGSPAF
V gene: TRBV3-1; J gene: TRBJ2-5; clone size: many; D gene: .; CDR3 DNA: TGTGCCAGCAGCCAAGGGAACGGACGGGAGACCCAGTACTTC; CDR3 protein: CASSQGNGRETQYF
V gene: TRBV5-8; J gene: TRBJ1-1; clone size: many; D gene: .; CDR3 DNA: TGTGCCAGCAGCTCGCTACTGGATCGCAACACTGAAGCTTTCTTT; CDR3 protein: CASSSLLDRNTEAFF
V gene: TRBV7-9; J gene: TRBJ2-1; clone size: few; D gene: TRBD2; CDR3 DNA: TGTGCCAGCAGCTCCGGGATTAGCGGGAACTTGGACAATGAGCAGTTCTTC; CDR3 protein: CASSSGISGNLDNEQFF
V gene: TRBV10-3; J gene: TRBJ1-2; clone size: few; D gene: .; CDR3 DNA: TGTGCCATCAGTGAGCCCGGGGCTGGTTATGGCTACACCTTC; CDR3 protein: CAISEPGAGYGYTF
V gene: TRBV3-1; J gene: TRBJ1-2; clone size: many; D gene: .; CDR3 DNA: TGTGCCAGCAGCCAAGTGGAAGGGGTCTATGGCTACACCTTC; CDR3 protein: CASSQVEGVYGYTF
V gene: TRBV2; J gene: TRBJ2-3; clone size: few; D gene: TRBD1; CDR3 DNA: TGTGCCAGCAAACGTAGCGGGACAGGGGGAGATACGCAGTATTTT; CDR3 protein: CASKRSGTGGDTQYF
V gene: TRBV3-1; J gene: TRBJ2-1; clone size: many; D gene: TRBD2; CDR3 DNA: TGTGCCAGCAGCCAAGGATTCGGCGGGAGGTACAATGAGCAGTTCTTC; CDR3 protein: CASSQGFGGRYNEQFF
V gene: TRBV9; J gene: TRBJ2-1; clone size: .; D gene: TRBD2; CDR3 DNA: TGTGCCAGCAGCGTCCTAGCGGGAGGACAATACAATGAGCAGTTCTTC; CDR3 protein: CASSVLAGGQYNEQFF
V gene: TRBV28; J gene: TRBJ1-4; clone size: many; D gene: .; CDR3 DNA: TGTGCCAGCAGCCTCCCTTGGGGTAATGAAAAACTGTTTTTT; CDR3 protein: CASSLPWGNEKLFF
V gene: TRBV15; J gene: TRBJ2-3; clone size: .; D gene: TRBD2; CDR3 DNA: TGTGCCACCAGCAGAGCCACTAGCGGGAGTTTGTATACGCAGTATTTT; CDR3 protein: CATSRATSGSLYTQYF
V gene: TRBV6-1; J gene: TRBJ2-7; clone size: .; D gene: TRBD2; CDR3 DNA: TGTGCCAGCAGCCGTTACAACCTAGCGGAGTACGAGCAGTACTTC; CDR3 protein: CASSRYNLAEYEQYF
V gene: TRBV28; J gene: TRBJ2-1; clone size: many; D gene: .; CDR3 DNA: TGTGCCAGCAGCTCGACACAGGGTAGACGCCCTATGGTATACTCCTACAATGAGCAGTTCTTC; CDR3 protein: CASSSTQGRRPMVYSYNEQFF
V gene: TRBV10-3; J gene: TRBJ2-7; clone size: few; D gene: .; CDR3 DNA: TGTGCCAGCTCTCAGACGGGGGAAACCTACGAGCAGTACTTC; CDR3 protein: CASSQTGETYEQYF
V gene: TRBV20-1; J gene: TRBJ2-1; clone size: few; D gene: TRBD2; CDR3 DNA: TGCAGTGCTAGCCTGGCTAGCGGGAGCCATGAGCAGTTCTTC; CDR3 protein: CSASLASGSHEQFF
V gene: TRBV7-9; J gene: TRBJ1-2; clone size: .; D gene: .; CDR3 DNA: TGTGCCAGCAGCTTGGGGGGAAACTATAGCTACACCTTC; CDR3 protein: CASSLGGNYSYTF
V gene: TRBV20-1; J gene: TRBJ1-1; clone size: many; D gene: .; CDR3 DNA: TGCAGTGCTATCAAGAACACTGAAGCTTTCTTT; CDR3 protein: CSAIKNTEAFF
V gene: TRBV28; J gene: TRBJ2-7; clone size: many; D gene: .; CDR3 DNA: TGTGCCAGCACCCCCGGGACCCTAGATTACGAGCAGTACTTC; CDR3 protein: CASTPGTLDYEQYF
V gene: TRBV6-2/TRBV6-3; J gene: TRBJ2-4; clone size: few; D gene: TRBD2; CDR3 DNA: TGTGCCACCGTCAGCCCGGGGGGGAATTTGATCCCCAAAAACATTCAGTACTTC; CDR3 protein: CATVSPGGNLIPKNIQYF
V gene: TRBV5-5; J gene: TRBJ1-5; clone size: few; D gene: TRBD1; CDR3 DNA: TGTGCCAGCAGCCCGACCGGGACAGTCAATCAGCCCCAGCATTTT; CDR3 protein: CASSPTGTVNQPQHF
V gene: TRBV12-3/TRBV12-4; J gene: TRBJ2-2; clone size: .; D gene: TRBD1; CDR3 DNA: TGTGCCAGCAGACAGGACAGGGGAGGGGCCGGGGAGCTGTTTTTT; CDR3 protein: CASRQDRGGAGELFF
V gene: TRBV15; J gene: TRBJ2-2; clone size: .; D gene: .; CDR3 DNA: TGTGCCAGTCAGGCGGGACATTCGAACACCGGGGAGCTGTTTTTT; CDR3 protein: CASQAGHSNTGELFF
V gene: TRBV30; J gene: TRBJ2-3; clone size: few; D gene: TRBD2; CDR3 DNA: TGTGCCTGGACCTCAGGATGGCTAGCGGGAGAAGATACGCAGTATTTT; CDR3 protein: CAWTSGWLAGEDTQYF
V gene: TRBV19; J gene: TRBJ2-1; clone size: .; D gene: .; CDR3 DNA: TGTGCCAGTAAGGAGAGGGGGGATGCAGGCAATGAGCAGTTCTTC; CDR3 protein: CASKERGDAGNEQFF
V gene: TRBV29-1; J gene: TRBJ1-1; clone size: many; D gene: .; CDR3 DNA: TGCAGCGTCCGTAGGGGGGAAAGGACTGAAGCTTTCTTT; CDR3 protein: CSVRRGERTEAFF
V gene: TRBV7-9; J gene: TRBJ1-5; clone size: few; D gene: .; CDR3 DNA: TGTGTCAGCACCAGAAGCAATCAGCCCCAGCATTTT; CDR3 protein: CVSTRSNQPQHF
V gene: TRBV29-1; J gene: TRBJ2-1; clone size: many; D gene: .; CDR3 DNA: TGCAGCGTCGGGGTCTTGGGGAGTGAGCAGTTCTTC; CDR3 protein: CSVGVLGSEQFF
V gene: TRBV20-1; J gene: TRBJ1-5; clone size: few; D gene: .; CDR3 DNA: TGCAGTGCCGCCGACGGCGGTTTTGGCAATCAGCCCCAGCATTTT; CDR3 protein: CSAADGGFGNQPQHF
V gene: TRBV6-1; J gene: TRBJ1-1; clone size: many; D gene: TRBD1; CDR3 DNA: TGTGCCAGCAGAGACAGGGAGTCAGCTTTCTTT; CDR3 protein: CASRDRESAFF
V gene: TRBV9; J gene: TRBJ2-1; clone size: many; D gene: TRBD2; CDR3 DNA: TGTGCCAGCAGCGTAGGGACTAGTTTGAGTGAGCAGTTCTTC; CDR3 protein: CASSVGTSLSEQFF
V gene: TRBV28; J gene: TRBJ2-7; clone size: many; D gene: .; CDR3 DNA: TGTGCCAGCAGTCCCAGGCACTACGAGCAGTACTTC; CDR3 protein: CASSPRHYEQYF
V gene: TRBV29-1; J gene: TRBJ2-7; clone size: many; D gene: .; CDR3 DNA: TGCAGCGTTCTGATGTCCTACGAGCAGTACTTC; CDR3 protein: CSVLMSYEQYF
V gene: TRBV19; J gene: TRBJ2-3; clone size: few; D gene: .; CDR3 DNA: TGTGCCAGTAGTATGCGGGTTGGCGGTGACCTAGGAGATACGCAGTATTTT; CDR3 protein: CASSMRVGGDLGDTQYF
V gene: TRBV5-5; J gene: TRBJ1-1; clone size: few; D gene: .; CDR3 DNA: TGTGCCAGCAGCTTGTATGAGAGGGTAGGGACTGAAGCTTTCTTT; CDR3 protein: CASSLYERVGTEAFF
V gene: TRBV20-1; J gene: TRBJ2-3; clone size: many; D gene: TRBD2; CDR3 DNA: TGCAGTGGATCCGTACTAGCGGGTGAGAGAGATACGCAGTATTTT; CDR3 protein: CSGSVLAGERDTQYF
V gene: TRBV19; J gene: TRBJ1-1; clone size: .; D gene: .; CDR3 DNA: TGTGCCAGTAGTATAGGCAGAATACGGAACACTGAAGCTTTCTTT; CDR3 protein: CASSIGRIRNTEAFF
V gene: TRBV12-3/TRBV12-4; J gene: TRBJ1-4; clone size: many; D gene: .; CDR3 DNA: TGTGCCAGCAGTTTATTGGACAGCCAACGTGAAAAACTGTTTTTT; CDR3 protein: CASSLLDSQREKLFF